Below, 20 T cell receptor beta chains from the same sample are listed, as sequenced in a study of OX40 agonist ivuxolimab in advanced cancers. Repertoires were generated with immunoSEQ multiplex PCR, while TCRdb's copy carries only in-frame clones and drops some. This sample has around 68,000 clones; roughly 90% occur once, and the top ten carry 2.5% to 3%. This material consisted of CD4+ or CD8+ T cells sorted from blood, taken in a trial of the OX40 agonist ivuxolimab. The receptors derive from an adult with an advanced solid tumor such as melanoma, head and neck, liver or kidney cancer.

The V and J genes are TRBV11-2 and TRBJ2-3; D may be TRBD1 (7 bases). The ends were cut back, 5 bases at V and 5 bases at J, with 17 bases in the middle. The CDR3 is made up of 15 amino acids. CDR1 and CDR2 (germline): SGHAT, FQNNGV. CDR3 DNA: TGTGCCAGCAGCCCTGGGGCAGGGGGAGGAGATACGCAGTATTTT. It specifies CASSPGAGGGDTQYF.

This chain links TRBV6-6 with TRBJ1-5; D ambiguous. The ends were cut back, 2 bases at V and 7 bases at J, with 9 bases in the middle. The CDR3 runs to 13 residues. Germline values: CDR1 MNHNY, CDR2 SVGAGI (reference sequence). CDR3 coding DNA: TGTGCCAGCAGTTACACGGGGAACCAGCCCCAGCATTTT. Its protein is CASSYTGNQPQHF.

V is TRBV11-2 and J is TRBJ1-2; 7 bases are a match to TRBD1. The CDR3 runs 14 residues. Germline CDR1 is SGHAT and CDR2 is FQNNGV. Germline trimming cut 5 bases from V and 6 bases from J; bases unmatched to any gene: 9. CDR3 amino acids: CASSTGQVGHGYTF. The CDR3 DNA reads as TGTGCCAGCAGCACCGGACAGGTTGGGCATGGCTACACCTTC.

The V and J genes are TRBV9 and TRBJ2-5; 8 positions agree with TRBD1. The germline gives CDR1 SGDLS, CDR2 YYNGEE. CDR3 length: 16 residues. Trimming removed 4 bases from V and 6 bases from J; junction bases left unmatched: 14. CDR3 residues: CASSPQGASSEKTQYF. CDR3 sequence (DNA): TGTGCCAGCAGCCCCCAGGGGGCGTCGAGTGAGAAGACCCAGTACTTC. The full variable domain, completed using reference TRBV9 and TRBJ2-5, is DSGVTQTPKHLITATGQRVTLRCSPRSGDLSVYWYQQSLDQGLQFLIQYYNGEERAKGNILERFSAQQFPDLHSELNLSSLELGDSALYFCASSPQGASSEKTQYFGPGTRLLVL.

The chain is built from TRBV6-5 and TRBJ1-1; a weak D match, TRBD1 (6 bases). V was trimmed by 0 bases and J by 5 bases, leaving 13 bases between them. This CDR3 spans 15 amino acids. Germline CDR1 MNHEY, CDR2 SVGAGI. CDR3 sequence (DNA): TGTGCCAGCAGTTACTCGAGGGGGGCAAGAACTGAAGCTTTCTTT. It codes for CASSYSRGARTEAFF.

A single count supports this clone. The chain couples TRBV28 to TRBJ1-3; D gene uncertain. Germline V CDR1 and CDR2: MDHEN, SYDVKM. This CDR3 is built from 15 residues. V lost 6 bases, J lost 0 bases, and 12 bases lay in between. In DNA form, the CDR3 reads TGTGCCAGCAGCCCCACTTGGAGCTCTGGAAACACCATATATTTT. It specifies CASSPTWSSGNTIYF.

The chain has TRBV6-5 and TRBJ2-5, with TRBD1 identical over 8 bases. Germline trimming cut 5 bases from V and 5 bases from J; bases unmatched to any gene: 10. Germline V lookup: CDR1 MNHEY, CDR2 SVGAGI. The CDR3 contains 15 residues. The CDR3 loop is CASSITSGGGETQYF. CDR3 nucleotide sequence: TGTGCCAGCAGTATAACCTCAGGGGGCGGTGAGACCCAGTACTTC.

This CDR3 is CASSPQGHIQYF. For the CDR3, the DNA is TGTGCCAGCAGTCCCCAGGGGCACATTCAGTACTTC. The chain is built from TRBV6-1 and TRBJ2-4; the D gene is possibly TRBD1 (6 bases). Germline values: CDR1 MNHNS, CDR2 SASEGT. Trimming pared 5 bases from V and 8 bases from J, leaving 10 bases between. The CDR3 length is 12 residues.

The chain couples TRBV28 to TRBJ2-2; tentatively, D is TRBD1 (5 bases). Trimming cost V 4 bases and J 0 bases, with 9 bases left between them. CDR3 length: 15 amino acids. Germline loops: CDR1 MDHEN, CDR2 SYDVKM. CDR3 bases: TGTGCCAGCAGTTACAGGAACCCGAACACCGGGGAGCTGTTTTTT. Translation gives CASSYRNPNTGELFF.

The rearrangement joins TRBV7-8 to TRBJ1-2, with a weak D call TRBD1 (5 bases). Between the trimmed V and J ends, which lost 5 bases and 14 bases, there was a span of 18 bases. CDR1 is SGHVS and CDR2 is FQNEAQ in the germline V gene. This CDR3 region has 12 residues. CDR3: CASSPEMGERTF. DNA for the CDR3: TGTGCCAGCAGCCCAGAGATGGGGGAGAGGACCTTC.

V gene TRBV5-1 combines with J gene TRBJ1-4; 7 bases map to TRBD1. The germline V gene has CDR1 SGHRS and CDR2 YFSETQ. The CDR3 is 15 residues long. The trim removed 2 bases at V and 8 bases at J, leaving 9 bases unmatched. CDR3 loop: CASSLGRDSGEKLFF. The DNA of the CDR3 is TGCGCCAGCAGCTTAGGACGGGACAGCGGGGAAAAACTGTTTTTT.

The chain links TRBV19 to TRBJ2-5, with D perhaps matching TRBD2 (6 bases). Germline loops: CDR1 LNHDA, CDR2 SQIVND (reference sequence). V was trimmed by 5 bases and J by 4 bases, leaving 14 bases between them. The CDR3 contains 14 residues. The CDR3 DNA sequence: TGTGCCAGTAGTCCTGGGGGAGGCGCAGAGACCCAGTACTTC. Amino acid sequence: CASSPGGGAETQYF.

This chain uses TRBV6-4 with TRBJ2-3, with D maybe TRBD1 (6 bases). The CDR3 extends over 13 amino acids. Trimming removed 4 bases from V and 5 bases from J, with 10 bases in between. Looked up from germline, CDR1 is MRHNA and CDR2 is SNTAGT. The CDR3 protein is CASSGLTGDTQYF. The CDR3 nucleotides read TGTGCCAGCAGTGGCCTGACAGGAGATACGCAGTATTTT.

This rearrangement joins TRBV28 to TRBJ1-1; D perhaps matches TRBD1 (5 bases). Germline CDR1 MDHEN, CDR2 SYDVKM. V was shortened by 8 bases and J by 11 bases, with 24 bases between the two germline ends. The CDR3 covers 14 residues. The CDR3 DNA reads as TGTGCCAGCTTTACGCCCGACAGCGTAAATTCGGCTTTCTTT. It codes for CASFTPDSVNSAFF.

The V gene is TRBV28, the J gene TRBJ1-1; no clear D. The CDR3 loop spans 14 amino acids. Germline CDR1 reads MDHEN; CDR2 reads SYDVKM. V was cut by 3 bases and J by 4 bases, with 12 bases left in between. CDR3 bases: TGTGCCAGCAGTTTGGCCCACGGAGGCACTGAAGCTTTCTTT. Protein: CASSLAHGGTEAFF.

The rearrangement links TRBV4-1 to TRBJ1-5; 10 positions agree with TRBD1. Trimming removed 0 bases from V and 0 bases from J; junction bases left unmatched: 8. Germline V gene sequence: CDR1 MGHRA, CDR2 YSYEKL. The CDR3 is 19 amino acids. In DNA, the CDR3 is TGCGCCAGCAGCCAAGATGGGGGACAGGGGTACATTAGCAATCAGCCCCAGCATTTT. Its translation is CASSQDGGQGYISNQPQHF.

J is TRBJ1-5 and V is TRBV19, with 8 bases aligning to TRBD1. V shed 4 bases, J shed 3 bases, and the junction held 2 bases outside the gene matches. Germline V CDR1 and CDR2: LNHDA, SQIVND (reference sequence). The CDR3 length is 14 residues. The CDR3 region is CASSTDRVNQPQHF. CDR3 nucleotide sequence: TGTGCCAGTAGTACGGACAGGGTCAATCAGCCCCAGCATTTT.

A note on this clone: Different DNA sequences within this sample yield the same CDR3. The genes are TRBV18 and TRBJ2-7; TRBD2 might be the D (6 bases). Trimming took 3 bases from V and 1 from J, leaving 7 bases between them. The germline V gene has CDR1 KGHSH and CDR2 LQKENI. The length of the CDR3 is 13 residues. The CDR3 spells CASSPGTSYEQYF. CDR3 coding DNA: TGTGCCAGCTCACCTGGGACTTCCTACGAGCAGTACTTC.

The chain uses TRBV7-9 and TRBJ2-1, with D unresolved. In germline, CDR1 is SEHNR, CDR2 FQNEAQ (reference sequence). The ends were cut back, 7 bases at V and 0 bases at J, with 7 bases in the middle. The CDR3 totals 13 residues. The CDR3 region is CASTRSSYNEQFF. For the CDR3, the DNA is TGTGCCAGCACCCGAAGCTCCTACAATGAGCAGTTCTTC.

This chain connects TRBV7-2 to TRBJ1-2, with a possible D match to TRBD1 (6 bases). V lost 6 bases, J lost 2 bases, and 22 bases lay in between. Germline V gene sequence: CDR1 SGHTA, CDR2 FQGNSA. The CDR3 is 17 residues long. The CDR3 sequence: CASRNPPGAGTNYGYTF. The CDR3 nucleotides are TGTGCCAGCAGGAACCCCCCGGGGGCAGGGACAAACTATGGCTACACCTTC.